Below, one TCR beta chain is given with its context. CD45RO-negative cells were positively selected for CCR7, leaving out terminally differentiated effector memory CD45RA+ cells. The donors, all of them Caucasian adults, lived in Nashville, Tennessee. This sample is part of a study of shared clonotypes between healthy human individuals. Background on the study: The people who gave samples were a couple of women and three men aged 18 to 49.

This CDR3 comprises 13 residues. The V end was cut by 5 bases, the J end by 0 bases, with 7 bases between. From germline, CDR1 is PRHDT and CDR2 FYEKMQ (reference sequence). Over several immunoSEQ plates, each subset's genomic DNA was distributed in even portions. Replicate sorted-subset PCRs were loaded with around 0.2 ug DNA, 30,000 or so T cell genomes. Profiling relied on immunoSEQ multiplex PCR, and the TCRdb table lists in-frame clones only, not all of them. The sample includes just over 2,000,000 clones, about 95% seen only once; the top ten take roughly 1%. This TCR derives from a man in his late teens or twenties in good health. The chain carries TRBV13 and TRBJ1-2, with D unclear. The source material was naive CD8+ T cells sorted from blood. DNA for the CDR3: TGTGCCAGCAGCGGACGACCTAACTATGGCTACACCTTC. The encoded protein is CASSGRPNYGYTF.